One sample yielded the 22 T cell receptor beta chains listed below, sequenced in a study of human T cells and chemical hapten exposure. TCRdb analysed the RACE reads with MiXCR anew, one entry per CDR3 protein. The sample holds around 380,000 distinct CDR3 sequences, around 5% seen once. Described time point: patch test 1, 2 weeks after DPC sensitization. Sample treatment: therapeutic diphenylcyclopropenone sensitization with weekly scalp DPC. Sequences were derived from whole blood, sampled in connection with sensitization to the hapten diphenylcyclopropenone (DPC). These receptors were obtained from a woman in her forties or fifties with alopecia areata. Some clones in this sample may be carry-over from other donors' samples.

This clonotype showed up just a few times. The chain uses TRBV6-2 or TRBV6-3 and TRBJ1-1; TRBD1 might be the D (6 bases). The V gene's germline CDR1 is MNHEY and CDR2 SVGEGT. V shed 0 bases and J shed 5 bases, with 13 bases lying between them. The CDR3 has 15 residues. CDR3 coding DNA: TGTGCCAGCAGTTACTCGAAATCAGGGGAAACTGAAGCTTTCTTT. It is translated as CASSYSKSGETEAFF.

There are many counts of this clonotype. The J gene is TRBJ1-1, the V gene TRBV12-3 or TRBV12-4; D call uncertain. Trimming pared 2 bases from V and 1 base from J, leaving 5 bases between. The CDR3 runs 13 residues. Here the CDR3 reads CASSLRENTEAFF. The CDR3 coding sequence is TGTGCCAGCAGTTTAAGAGAGAACACTGAAGCTTTCTTT.

This clonotype was counted ten times or more. The chain employs TRBV11-2 and TRBJ2-7; D possibly corresponds to TRBD1 (6 bases). The CDR3 covers 14 residues. The germline V and J ends were trimmed by 5 bases and 4 bases, with 15 bases remaining between them. CDR1 and CDR2 (germline): SGHAT, FQNNGV. The DNA of the CDR3 is TGTGCCAGCAGCACCACGCAGGGGTTATACGAGCAGTACTTC. As protein: CASSTTQGLYEQYF.

The rearrangement uses TRBV6-6 and TRBJ1-5; the match to TRBD1 covers 10 bases. With 5 bases clipped from V and 1 base from J, the junction kept 5 bases outside the gene matches. CDR1 and CDR2 from the germline V gene are MNHNY and SVGAGI (reference sequence). This CDR3 comprises 16 residues. DNA for the CDR3: TGTGCCAGCAGTACTGACAGGGGGCGAAGCAATCAGCCCCAGCATTTT. This gives the protein CASSTDRGRSNQPQHF.

In its sample, this clonotype was seen many times. The chain uses TRBV27 and TRBJ2-7; the D gene is possibly TRBD1 (6 bases). The CDR3 is made up of 15 amino acids. Germline lookup yields CDR1 MNHEY and CDR2 SMNVEV (reference sequence). With 4 bases removed from V and 4 bases from J, the gap between germline ends came to 17 bases. The CDR3 spells CASSSQWTASYEQYF. CDR3 in DNA: TGTGCCAGCAGTTCACAATGGACAGCTTCTTACGAGCAGTACTTC.

This clonotype has a count of ten or more. The V and J genes are TRBV20-1 and TRBJ2-3; 10 nucleotides match TRBD2. The CDR3 runs 15 residues. The germline V gene has CDR1 DFQATT and CDR2 SNEGSKA (reference sequence). V gave up 6 bases and J gave up 3 bases; unmatched junction bases: 9. The CDR3 region is CSASKLAGETDTQYF. The CDR3 nucleotides read TGCAGTGCCTCAAAGCTAGCGGGAGAAACAGATACGCAGTATTTT.

In this sample, this clonotype turned up a few times. The chain links TRBV3-1 to TRBJ2-7, with TRBD2 matching 9 bases. This CDR3 spans 16 amino acids. V lost 2 bases and J lost 1; bases outside the gene matches: 6. Per the germline V gene, CDR1 is LGHDT and CDR2 is YNNKEL (reference sequence). The chain's CDR3 is CASSQLLTSGSYEQYF. The CDR3 coding sequence is TGTGCCAGCAGCCAACTCCTGACTAGCGGATCCTACGAGCAGTACTTC.

This clonotype was found many times. CDR3 nucleotides: TGCAGCGTCGCCGCCACCCAACAGGGGTTGAATGGCTACACCTTC. Its protein is CSVAATQQGLNGYTF. The J gene is TRBJ1-2, the V gene TRBV29-1, with 7 positions matching TRBD1. V shed 6 bases, J shed 6 bases, and the junction held 16 bases outside the gene matches. CDR3 length: 15 residues. Germline values: CDR1 SQVTM, CDR2 ANQGSEA.

This clonotype was recorded many times. This chain uses TRBV20-1 with TRBJ2-2, with TRBD1 matching over 7 bases. The CDR3 is 13 amino acids. Trimming removed 3 bases from V and 6 bases from J; junction bases left unmatched: 4. The V gene's germline CDR1 is DFQATT and CDR2 SNEGSKA (reference sequence). The DNA of the CDR3 is TGCAGTGCTAGTGACAGGGTTTCCGGGGAGCTGTTTTTT. Protein product: CSASDRVSGELFF.

This clonotype has just a few counts. This chain joins TRBV6-2 or TRBV6-3 and TRBJ1-1; 7 bases map to TRBD1. The CDR3 is 14 amino acids. V lost 9 bases and J lost 3; bases outside the gene matches: 10. Germline CDR1 and CDR2: MNHEY and SVGEGT. This CDR3 reads CASRWTGQDTEAFF. The CDR3 bases are TGTGCCAGTAGATGGACAGGCCAAGACACTGAAGCTTTCTTT.

This clonotype showed up just a few times. The rearrangement links TRBV5-1 to TRBJ2-1, with TRBD1 identical over 9 bases. Germline V gene data show CDR1 as SGHRS and CDR2 as YFSETQ. After removal of 4 bases from V and 8 bases from J, the junction contained 10 bases not matched to a gene. This CDR3 spans 15 amino acids. This CDR3 is CASSPGTGRADEQFF. The CDR3 bases are TGCGCCAGCAGCCCGGGGACAGGGAGGGCGGATGAGCAGTTCTTC. Complete variable domain (other parts from reference TRBV5-1 and TRBJ2-1): KAGVTQTPRYLIKTRGQQVTLSCSPISGHRSVSWYQQTPGQGLQFLFEYFSETQRNKGNFPGRFSGRQFSNSRSEMNVSTLELGDSALYLCASSPGTGRADEQFFGPGTRLTVL.

Turning to this clonotype: A much larger clone differs from this one at a single base, so this may be a read error. V gene TRBV6-5 combines with J gene TRBJ1-5, with 7 bases that match TRBD1. The germline CDR1 and CDR2 sequences are MNHEY and SVGAGI. The CDR3 length is 14 residues. The chain's CDR3 is CVSSRQGGDQPQHF. Written as DNA, the CDR3 is TGTGTCAGCAGTCGACAGGGAGGCGATCAGCCCCAGCATTTT.

This clonotype was counted many times. This chain connects TRBV12-3 or TRBV12-4 to TRBJ2-3, with 16 positions matching TRBD2. J gave up 11 bases and V 6 bases, and 14 bases lay outside the gene matches. CDR3 length: 17 residues. Here the CDR3 reads CASSLLGLAGGQVEQYF. CDR3 bases: TGTGCCAGCAGCCTCTTGGGACTAGCGGGAGGGCAGGTTGAGCAGTATTTT.

This clonotype has a handful of counts. The chain uses TRBV30 and TRBJ2-1; 9 bases line up with TRBD2. CDR1 GTSNPN and CDR2 SVGIG come from the germline V gene (reference sequence). The CDR3 contains 14 residues. V shed 5 bases and J 7 bases; nucleotides not matched to a gene: 9. The CDR3, as DNA: TGTGCCTGGGCAGCGGGAGGAGGGTCGAATGAGCAGTTCTTC. This sequence encodes CAWAAGGGSNEQFF.

This clonotype was picked up many times. The rearrangement links TRBV6-5 to TRBJ2-1; D gene unclear. CDR1 is MNHEY, CDR2 SVGAGI, per germline. V gave up 8 bases and J gave up 0 bases, with 14 bases separating them. The CDR3 runs to 15 residues. The CDR3, as DNA: TGTGCCAGCTTTAAGGCCGGAGCCTCCTACAATGAGCAGTTCTTC. It specifies CASFKAGASYNEQFF.

The table lists this clonotype with a few counts. This chain connects TRBV12-5 to TRBJ2-3, with D possibly being TRBD2 (6 bases). The CDR3 loop spans 16 amino acids. Germline V CDR1 and CDR2: LGHNT, FRNRAP. Trimming took off 2 bases at V and 0 bases at J, with 12 bases between the two ends. CDR3 DNA sequence: TGTGCTAGTGGTTTGATGTTCGGGAGAAGCACAGATACGCAGTATTTT. Amino acids: CASGLMFGRSTDTQYF.

This clonotype has only a few counts. The chain couples TRBV18 to TRBJ2-1, with 8 nucleotides matching TRBD2. V dropped 3 bases and J dropped 12; count of bases not matched to a gene: 13. This CDR3 has 15 amino acids. The germline V gene encodes CDR1 KGHSH and CDR2 LQKENI. CDR3 region: CASSPGSGGRRRQFF. Written as DNA, the CDR3 is TGTGCCAGCTCACCTGGCAGCGGGGGCCGGCGGCGGCAGTTCTTC. Looking up the rest from reference TRBV18 and TRBJ2-1 gives the full variable domain: NAGVMQNPRHLVRRRGQEARLRCSPMKGHSHVYWYRQLPEEGLKFMVYLQKENIIDESGMPKERFSAEFPKEGPSILRIQQVVRGDSAAYFCASSPGSGGRRRQFFGPGTRLTVL.

The V and J genes are TRBV20-1 and TRBJ2-1; maybe TRBD2 (7 bases). Germline loops: CDR1 DFQATT, CDR2 SNEGSKA (reference sequence). Deletions cut 3 bases from V and 11 bases from J, with 17 bases between. The CDR3 extends over 13 amino acids. Here the CDR3 reads CSASGTTDRQQFF. CDR3 DNA sequence: TGCAGTGCTAGCGGGACTACCGACAGGCAGCAGTTCTTC.

Many counts were recorded for this clonotype. This chain uses TRBV7-6 with TRBJ1-1; D is unclear. V was shortened by 5 bases and J by 8 bases, with 12 bases between the two germline ends. This CDR3 is 12 amino acids long. Per germline, CDR1 SGHVS and CDR2 FNYEAQ. The CDR3 here is CASSPGFQEAFF. The CDR3 DNA reads TGTGCCAGCAGCCCGGGTTTTCAAGAAGCTTTCTTT.

This clonotype was found many times. The CDR3 is CSARLAPGQGASSNQPQHF. The CDR3 DNA reads TGCAGTGCTAGACTAGCCCCGGGACAGGGGGCTTCGAGCAATCAGCCCCAGCATTTT. The rearrangement uses TRBV20-1 and TRBJ1-5; the match to TRBD1 covers 12 bases. Germline V gene lookup returns CDR1 DFQATT and CDR2 SNEGSKA (reference sequence). The CDR3 has 19 amino acids. The junction had 12 bases not matched to a gene; V was cut back by 2 bases and J by 1 base.

This clonotype was observed at least ten times. V usage is TRBV6-5 and J usage is TRBJ2-1; 12 positions agree with TRBD2. Germline V gives CDR1 MNHEY, CDR2 SVGAGI. This CDR3 has 14 amino acids. V lost 4 bases to trimming and J lost 9 bases; unmatched junction nucleotides: 4. The chain's CDR3 is CASSSGLAGSEQFF. The CDR3 bases are TGTGCCAGCAGTTCCGGACTAGCGGGGAGTGAGCAGTTCTTC.

The chain is built from TRBV7-9 and TRBJ2-1; possibly TRBD2 for D (6 bases). Germline V lookup: CDR1 SEHNR, CDR2 FQNEAQ (reference sequence). This CDR3 contains 15 residues. V was cut by 1 base and J by 4 bases, with 11 bases left in between. This CDR3 reads CASSLVLGGYNEQFF. The CDR3 DNA follows: TGTGCCAGCAGCTTAGTTCTCGGGGGATACAATGAGCAGTTCTTC.